The source of this T cell receptor beta chain is a study of control samples from healthy donors and cancer patients. Sequenced by immunoSEQ multiplex PCR; TCRdb stores in-frame clones only, minus some. The sample shows some 120,000 clones, about 93% of them seen only once. Germline CDR1 and CDR2: SNHLY and FYNNEI. The junction had 12 bases not matched to a gene; V was cut back by 5 bases and J by 3 bases. This CDR3 comprises 17 residues. The source material was blood. This clonotype was obtained from a man aged 25 to 45 in good health. The V call is TRBV2, the J call TRBJ1-2, with 10 bases that match TRBD1. The CDR3 bases are TGTGCCAGCAGTCGAACTTCCGGGACAGGGGTTGACTATGGCTACACCTTC. Protein product: CASSRTSGTGVDYGYTF.